This T cell receptor (beta chain) was retrieved from a study of OX40 agonist ivuxolimab in advanced cancers. TCRdb's copy holds only in-frame clones and misses some; the assay was immunoSEQ multiplex PCR. The repertoire holds 50,000 to 75,000 clones, with around 79% as singletons. Per germline, CDR1 SGHDT and CDR2 YYEEEE. J gave up 2 bases and V 3 bases, and 7 bases lay outside the gene matches. This CDR3 spans 16 amino acids. Sample: CD4+ or CD8+ T cells sorted from blood, taken in a trial of the OX40 agonist ivuxolimab. The TCR originated in an adult with an advanced solid tumor such as melanoma, head and neck, liver or kidney cancer. The gene calls are TRBV5-6 and TRBJ1-1; the match to TRBD1 covers 10 bases. The CDR3 nucleotides read TGTGCCAGCAGCTCGCCGGGACAGGGGCGAAACACTGAAGCTTTCTTT. Translated, it gives CASSSPGQGRNTEAFF. The variable domain in full, completed from reference TRBV5-6 and TRBJ1-1, reads DAGVTQSPTHLIKTRGQQVTLRCSPKSGHDTVSWYQQALGQGPQFIFQYYEEEERQRGNFPDRFSGHQFPNYSSELNVNALLLGDSALYLCASSSPGQGRNTEAFFGQGTRLTVV.